The clone carrying this T cell receptor beta chain was detected ten times or more. This sample is drawn from a study of low-dose radiotherapy and immunotherapy resistance in tumors. This CDR3 spans 15 amino acids. Looked up from germline, CDR1 is DFQATT and CDR2 is SNEGSKA (reference sequence). With 0 bases clipped from V and 4 bases from J, the junction kept 9 bases outside the gene matches. Time point denoted: before trial treatment. cDNA synthesis used a TRAV/TRBV-specific primer set for both chains. The authors amplified TCRs for about 18 PCR cycles with a constant-region primer and a V-primer adapter. TCRdb itself ran the reads through MiXCR, one entry per CDR3 protein. The repertoire holds 59,000 or so distinct CDR3 sequences, about 30% seen once, with roughly 6.5% in the top ten.

This TCR was recovered from a male donor with rectosigmoid adenocarcinoma. Sequenced here: PBMCs, sampled before treatment. This chain links TRBV20-1 with TRBJ2-7, with 7 bases fitting TRBD1. CDR3 bases: TGCAGTGCTAGAGATCAAAGCCCCAGGGGGTACGAGCAGTACTTC. This translates into CSARDQSPRGYEQYF.